The present TCR beta chain was sequenced within a study of glioma-infiltrating T cells. General study findings and limits: CDR3 overlap between tissue and blood was very small.

This clonotype showed up just a few times. Its target is unknown. Trimming took 5 bases from V and 5 from J; bases not matched to a gene: 8. The CDR3 is made up of 16 amino acids. The germline V gene has CDR1 SGHTA and CDR2 FQGNSA. Amplification of TCR alpha and beta CDR3 regions from RNA used iRepertoire nested multiplex PCR. A single record per CDR3 protein comes from TCRdb applying MiXCR to the multiplex PCR reads. The data show about 130,000 distinct CDR3 sequences, around 25% seen once. The receptor comes from a human donor with low-grade glioma or glioblastoma, undergoing nonglioma brain surgery, or in good health (not recorded which). This chain joins TRBV7-2 and TRBJ2-2, with 10 bases that match TRBD2. The material sequenced was glioma tissue, nonneoplastic brain tissue, or PBMCs (not recorded which). The CDR3 DNA reads as TGTGCCAGCAGCGGGGAGCGGGGGGGTCGGACCGGGGAGCTGTTTTTT. Translation gives CASSGERGGRTGELFF.